This T cell receptor (beta chain) was captured in a study of CD8 T cells in ankylosing spondylitis. General study results and limits: The study looked at matched synovial fluid samples from ankylosing spondylitis patients. Disease-linked clones were reported to be significantly enriched there.

Concerning this clonotype itself: What it recognizes is unknown.

Each CDR3 protein is one row after TCRdb ran MiXCR on the 5' RACE reads. The data contain under 120,000 distinct CDR3 sequences, under 30% of them singletons. CDR1 and CDR2 from the germline V gene are DFQATT and SNEGSKA (reference sequence). V was pared by 7 bases and J by 4 bases, with 13 bases between. This CDR3 has 12 residues. This receptor was obtained from a male donor with ankylosing spondylitis. The genes are TRBV20-1 and TRBJ1-2; D is possibly TRBD1 (5 bases). Input material: synovial fluid, either unsorted or a sorted T cell fraction (not recorded which). Here the CDR3 DNA reads TGCAGTGGAAGGACAACATTCTATGGCTACACCTTC. As protein: CSGRTTFYGYTF.